One sample yielded the 20 T cell receptor beta chains listed below, sequenced in a study of blood T cell repertoires in COVID-19. Assay: immunoSEQ multiplex PCR; the TCRdb copy retains only in-frame clones and omits some. The data show 450,000 or so clones, roughly nine tenths seen once. Source material: peripheral blood. The source of these receptors is a man aged 18 to 29 with COVID-19, enrolled during active disease.

This chain uses TRBV19 with TRBJ2-5; D unclear. Trimming stripped 1 base from V and 13 bases from J, with 10 bases between. Germline loops: CDR1 LNHDA, CDR2 SQIVND (reference sequence). The CDR3 totals 11 residues. The CDR3, as DNA: TGTGCCAGTAGTATAGGGCCTTCTAGGTACTTC. Translating it yields CASSIGPSRYF.

CDR3 nucleotide sequence: TGTGCCTTGGGGGGGGCGACCGGGGAGCTGTTTTTT. This encodes CALGGATGELFF. The rearrangement links TRBV25-1 to TRBJ2-2; weak D call: TRBD2 (7 bases). The CDR3 has 12 amino acids. Trimming stripped 11 bases from V and 5 bases from J, with 12 bases between. Germline V gene sequence: CDR1 MGHDK, CDR2 SYGVNS.

The rearrangement uses TRBV11-3 and TRBJ2-3, with D maybe TRBD2 (6 bases). This CDR3 spans 15 amino acids. With 4 bases removed from V and 2 bases from J, the gap between germline ends came to 13 bases. The germline CDR1 and CDR2 sequences are SGHNT and YENEEA. The CDR3 DNA reads TGTGCCAGCAGCTCCTATAGCGGCTCCACAGATACGCAGTATTTT. Its translation is CASSSYSGSTDTQYF. The whole variable domain, filled in from reference TRBV11-3 and TRBJ2-3, reads EAGVVQSPRYKIIEKKQPVAFWCNPISGHNTLYWYLQNLGQGPELLIRYENEEAVDDSQLPKDRFSAERLKGVDSTLKIQPAELGDSAVYLCASSSYSGSTDTQYFGPGTRLTVL.

V and J are TRBV11-2 and TRBJ2-1; 10 bases align to TRBD2. The CDR3 runs 16 residues. Germline V lookup: CDR1 SGHAT, CDR2 FQNNGV. Germline trimming cut 5 bases from V and 6 bases from J; bases unmatched to any gene: 10. DNA of the CDR3: TGTGCCAGCAGCCCTACTAGCGGGACTCGTTCCAATGAGCAGTTCTTC. Translation: CASSPTSGTRSNEQFF.

CDR3 region: CASSPGSFRYGYTF. The CDR3 nucleotides read TGTGCCAGCAGCCCAGGGTCGTTCCGCTATGGCTACACCTTC. The chain couples TRBV14 to TRBJ1-2; TRBD1 is a possible D gene (5 bases). The CDR3 is made up of 14 amino acids. Germline V gene lookup returns CDR1 SGHDN and CDR2 FVKESK. V lost 4 bases to trimming and J lost 4 bases, with 13 bases between them.

This chain joins TRBV7-9 and TRBJ1-1; the D gene is possibly TRBD1 (5 bases). The CDR3 consists of 12 residues. Trimming cost V 10 bases and J 6 bases, with 15 bases left between them. CDR1 is SEHNR, CDR2 FQNEAQ, per germline (reference sequence). The CDR3 protein is CATSLGEAEAFF. The CDR3 DNA follows: TGTGCCACCAGTCTGGGGGAGGCTGAAGCTTTCTTT.

This chain uses TRBV6-5 with TRBJ1-2; D perhaps matches TRBD1 (6 bases). The V end was cut by 4 bases, the J end by 0 bases, with 12 bases between. Per germline, CDR1 MNHEY and CDR2 SVGAGI. CDR3 size: 15 residues. CDR3 nucleotides: TGTGCCAGCAGTTCCCCGACAGGAGCTAACTATGGCTACACCTTC. Protein sequence: CASSSPTGANYGYTF.

This clone was recorded once. The chain joins TRBV5-1 to TRBJ1-5; possible D gene TRBD1, 5 bases. Germline V gene lookup returns CDR1 SGHRS and CDR2 YFSETQ. The CDR3 covers 18 residues. Trimming cost V 0 bases and J 6 bases, with 22 bases left between them. The chain's CDR3 is CASSLGPKDAGTSQPQHF. CDR3 DNA: TGCGCCAGCAGCTTGGGCCCCAAAGATGCGGGGACGAGTCAGCCCCAGCATTTT.

The chain uses TRBV5-6 and TRBJ2-3, with TRBD2 as a possible D gene (5 bases). The germline V gene has CDR1 SGHDT and CDR2 YYEEEE. This CDR3 is built from 15 residues. Trimming shortened V by 1 base and J by 3 bases, and 12 bases separated the two germline ends. The CDR3 here is CASSLLATATDTQYF. CDR3 nucleotides: TGTGCCAGCAGCTTGTTAGCGACCGCTACAGATACGCAGTATTTT.

The chain joins TRBV29-1 to TRBJ2-1; 7 bases fit TRBD2. This CDR3 comprises 14 residues. V dropped 4 bases and J dropped 3; count of bases not matched to a gene: 6. The V gene's germline CDR1 is SQVTM and CDR2 ANQGSEA. CDR3: CSVVDGRLYNEQFF. The CDR3, as DNA: TGCAGCGTTGTTGACGGGAGGCTCTACAATGAGCAGTTCTTC.

This clone showed up just a few times. CDR3 protein: CAWSVSGGAYEQYF. In DNA form, the CDR3 reads TGTGCCTGGAGTGTAAGCGGCGGGGCATACGAGCAGTACTTC. The J gene is TRBJ2-7, the V gene TRBV30, with D tentatively TRBD2 (6 bases). The CDR3 runs to 14 residues. Germline V gives CDR1 GTSNPN, CDR2 SVGIG (reference sequence). The ends were cut back, 0 bases at V and 4 bases at J, with 13 bases in the middle.

The chain recombines TRBV3-1 (or the pseudogene TRBV3-2) with TRBJ2-3; TRBD2 might be the D (6 bases). The V gene's germline CDR1 is LGHDT and CDR2 YNNKEL (reference sequence). Trimming cost V 2 bases and J 3 bases, with 15 bases left between them. This CDR3 has 16 amino acids. CDR3 DNA sequence: TGTGCCAGCAGCCAAATTTCCCAGGGACTTACAGATACGCAGTATTTT. As protein: CASSQISQGLTDTQYF.

The V gene is TRBV7-2, the J gene TRBJ1-1; 9 bases map to TRBD1. Germline V CDR1 and CDR2: SGHTA, FQGNSA. The CDR3 is 16 amino acids. V was pared by 6 bases and J by 4 bases, with 12 bases of the junction left unmatched. CDR3 nucleotide sequence: TGTGCCAGCAGTTATCCAGAGACAGGGGGTAGCACTGAAGCTTTCTTT. As protein: CASSYPETGGSTEAFF.

V usage is TRBV7-8 and J usage is TRBJ2-5; possible D gene TRBD2, 5 bases. V lost 5 bases and J 5 bases, leaving 12 bases between the germline ends. The CDR3 contains 13 residues. Germline V gene sequence: CDR1 SGHVS, CDR2 FQNEAQ. In DNA form, the CDR3 reads TGTGCCAGCAGCCCCGGACTGGGGGAGACCCAGTACTTC. It specifies CASSPGLGETQYF.

The V call is TRBV4-1, the J call TRBJ1-2; 10 bases map to TRBD1. This CDR3 has 17 amino acids. J lost 5 bases, V lost 3 bases, and 12 bases had no gene match. The germline CDR1 and CDR2 sequences are MGHRA and YSYEKL. The CDR3 sequence is CASSQVPGQGGAYGYTF. The CDR3 DNA reads TGCGCCAGCAGCCAGGTCCCAGGACAGGGGGGCGCATATGGCTACACCTTC.

Regarding this clone: The same CDR3 is also encoded by other DNA sequences in this sample. This rearrangement joins TRBV7-9 to TRBJ2-5; TRBD2 matches at 7 bases. V was clipped by 0 bases and J by 3 bases; unmatched bases: 1. The CDR3 runs 14 residues. The germline V gene encodes CDR1 SEHNR and CDR2 FQNEAQ (reference sequence). The CDR3 region is CASSLAGGKETQYF. The CDR3 DNA is TGTGCCAGCAGCTTAGCGGGAGGGAAAGAGACCCAGTACTTC.

The chain recombines TRBV5-1 with TRBJ2-6, with D uncertain. Trimming pared 0 bases from V and 0 bases from J, leaving 10 bases between. This CDR3 comprises 17 residues. The germline CDR1 and CDR2 sequences are SGHRS and YFSETQ. For the CDR3, the DNA is TGCGCCAGCAGCTTGGACGCCCCGAGCTCTGGGGCCAACGTCCTGACTTTC. Translated, it gives CASSLDAPSSGANVLTF.

The chain combines TRBV5-1 with TRBJ1-6, with 7 bases matching TRBD1. V gave up 4 bases and J gave up 4 bases; unmatched junction bases: 5. The CDR3 is 15 amino acids. The germline V gene encodes CDR1 SGHRS and CDR2 YFSETQ. Here the CDR3 reads CASSLRTGYNSPLHF. The CDR3 nucleotides are TGCGCCAGCAGCCTCCGGACAGGTTATAATTCACCCCTCCACTTT.

J is TRBJ1-1 and V is TRBV27; 7 nucleotides match TRBD1. Germline CDR1 and CDR2: MNHEY and SMNVEV (reference sequence). The CDR3 totals 15 residues. V was clipped by 0 bases and J by 0 bases; unmatched bases: 1. The CDR3 sequence is CASSLSTGMNTEAFF. CDR3 DNA sequence: TGTGCCAGCAGTTTATCGACAGGGATGAACACTGAAGCTTTCTTT.

This clone appeared once. Other DNA sequences of this sample code for an identical CDR3. The chain couples TRBV19 to TRBJ1-5, with D possibly being TRBD1 (5 bases). The CDR3 extends over 14 amino acids. Germline CDR1 LNHDA, CDR2 SQIVND (reference sequence). Trimming took 3 bases from V and 4 from J, leaving 10 bases between them. Written as DNA, the CDR3 is TGTGCCAGTAGTATTGGACACCGAAATCAGCCCCAGCATTTT. It is translated as CASSIGHRNQPQHF.